Sequencing of this TCR beta chain was carried out in a study of response to subunit inactivated influenza vaccine. This CDR3 is 10 amino acids long. Germline CDR1 reads ENHRY; CDR2 reads SYGVKD. Trimming shortened V by 8 bases and J by 4 bases, and 5 bases separated the two germline ends. TCRdb re-derived calls from the RT-PCR reads in MiXCR, one entry per CDR3 protein. This table has approximately 500,000 distinct CDR3 sequences, approximately 15% appearing once. Study-wide results and caveats: Few additional T cells are recruited per seasonal influenza vaccination, authors suggested.

A few counts support this clonotype. Its specificity is unknown. This receptor was taken from a middle-aged man who received an inactivated influenza vaccine. Source: PBMCs from blood, taken 12 days after vaccination. This chain links TRBV10-3 with TRBJ1-2; D is undetermined. The CDR3 DNA is TGTGCCATCGGTACCTATGGCTACACCTTC. This sequence encodes CAIGTYGYTF.